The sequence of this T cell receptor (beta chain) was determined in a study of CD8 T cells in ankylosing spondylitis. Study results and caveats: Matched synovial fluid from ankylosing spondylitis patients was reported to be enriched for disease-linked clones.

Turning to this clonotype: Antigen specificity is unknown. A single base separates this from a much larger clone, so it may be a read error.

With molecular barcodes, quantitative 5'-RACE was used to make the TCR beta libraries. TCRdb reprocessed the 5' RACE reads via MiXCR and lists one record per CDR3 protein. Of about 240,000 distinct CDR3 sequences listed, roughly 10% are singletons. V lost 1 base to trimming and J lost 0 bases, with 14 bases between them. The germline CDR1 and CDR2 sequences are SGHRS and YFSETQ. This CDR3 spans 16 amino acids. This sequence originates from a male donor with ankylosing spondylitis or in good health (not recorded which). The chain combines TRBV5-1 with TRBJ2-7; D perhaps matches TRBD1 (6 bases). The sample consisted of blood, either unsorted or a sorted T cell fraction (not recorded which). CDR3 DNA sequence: TGCGCCAGCAGCTTGCTCTCAGGGGTCGGCTCCTACGAGCAGTACTTC. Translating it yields CASSLLSGVGSYEQYF.